The 3 T cell receptor beta chains below come from one sample, sequenced in a study of early T cells in non-severe SARS-CoV-2 infection (dated by TCRdb to the early 2020s). The receptor library was made with 5' RACE. The sample was run on a NextSeq 500. Through fastp at Q25 and MiXCR, TCRdb rebuilt clones from the public reads, retaining in-frame beta chains. Identical CDR3 protein sequences are pooled into one entry, listed with their most common genes and DNA. The table for this sample lists tens of thousands of distinct CDR3 sequences; roughly a tenth of them were counted only once. The ten largest account for about 5.6% of the sample. Material for sequencing was whole blood. The receptors were gathered from an adult who was a healthcare worker with PCR-confirmed SARS-CoV-2 infection or an uninfected control (not recorded which).

V gene TRBV29-1 combines with J gene TRBJ2-3; possible D gene TRBD2, 5 bases. The CDR3 is made up of 13 amino acids. Germline CDR1 and CDR2: SQVTM and ANQGSEA. V lost 3 bases and J lost 6, with 13 bases in between. In nucleotides, the CDR3 is TGCAGCGTTGATATAGCCCGCGGGGATACGCAGTATTTT. Translation: CSVDIARGDTQYF.

Note on this clonotype: Sequence at one end of the junction differs from germline and may be a read error. The chain is built from TRBV5-1 and TRBJ2-1, with unresolved D. This CDR3 spans 12 amino acids. Per the germline V gene, CDR1 is SGHRS and CDR2 is YFSETQ. CDR3 amino acids: CASSLIKNELFF. In nucleotides, the CDR3 is TGCGCCAGCAGCCTAATTAAGAATGAGCTGTTCTTC.

This clonotype has a count of ten or more. The V call is TRBV24-1, the J call TRBJ1-1; 10 nucleotides align to TRBD1. Germline trimming cut 6 bases from V and 2 bases from J; bases unmatched to any gene: 11. This CDR3 has 17 amino acids. Germline V CDR1 and CDR2: KGHDR, SFDVKD. CDR3 bases: TGTGCCACCAGTCCGGGACAGGGGCAGCAGGAAAACACTGAAGCTTTCTTT. This sequence encodes CATSPGQGQQENTEAFF.